The rows below give T cell receptor beta chains drawn from one sample of a study of OX40 agonist ivuxolimab in advanced cancers. This table comes from immunoSEQ multiplex PCR, and its TCRdb copy is limited to in-frame clones, with some not included. The repertoire includes some 50,000 clones, around 86% of them detected once, and roughly 15% sits in the top ten. Sequences were derived from CD4+ or CD8+ T cells sorted from blood, sampled in a trial of the OX40 agonist ivuxolimab. These receptor sequences come from an adult with an advanced solid tumor such as melanoma, head and neck, liver or kidney cancer. Each CDR3 is given without its conserved first and last residue.

cdr3_length v_call cdr3_aa
10 TRBV13 ASSPDRDEQY
12 TRBV5-1 ASSGGQSYNEQF
9 TRBV2 ASSPTYEQY
13 TRBV5-1 ASSVEGSANYGYT
14 TRBV28 ASSSPQGAGTDTQY
12 TRBV5-1 ASRASGNPDTQY
11 TRBV5-1 ASSSPDSDRQY
14 TRBV7-9 ASSLTLRGVNEKLF
11 TRBV7-6 ASSHRGVDGYT
9 TRBV5-8 ASSSYYEQY
16 TRBV5-1 ASSSPKFPGLVSYEQY
12 TRBV11-3 ASSLTRATGELF
12 TRBV28 ASSTSGGTDTQY
14 TRBV18 ASSPPQGGSQETQY
11 TRBV5-1 ASSSTPNTEAF
11 TRBV19 ASSIKQGDEQY
13 TRBV30 AWSHRGLVPNEQF
14 TRBV5-1 ASSSGLGAGNSPLH
11 TRBV19 ASRGSEYYEQY
13 TRBV28 ASSSKRDRGEKLF
12 TRBV7-6 ASSKQGVTGELF
10 TRBV5-4 ASSLPDQPQH
14 TRBV15 ATSGGDTSIKNIQY
14 TRBV29-1 SVTPSGSRSYNEQF
11 TRBV5-1 ASSLEFGDIQY
13 TRBV6-1 ASRLRWTGPYEQY
12 TRBV2 ASSRVDGFYGYT
13 TRBV19 ASSITGLGANVLT
14 TRBV2 ASHPGAGKNTGELF
11 TRBV7-9 ASSLEGSDGYT
11 TRBV5-8 ASSLRASYEQY
9 TRBV20-1 SARDWYEQF
14 TRBV7-9 ASSLASGTGFYEQY
10 TRBV29-1 SVGMTGAEQY
11 TRBV5-6 ASSWGQGYEQY
11 TRBV7-9 ASSTTSADTQY
12 TRBV5-4 ASRAGERNTEAF
13 TRBV18 ASSQDVGASYEQY
13 TRBV6-1 ASSQRTSGRGWQF
11 TRBV30 AWGTSGRNEQF
14 TRBV7-6 ASSSTRGSSYNEQF
13 TRBV28 ASSLWTGASYEQY
9 TRBV29-1 SARTNEKLF
12 TRBV30 AWAGTGANQPQH
12 TRBV19 ASSILSRSYEQY
11 TRBV7-3 ASSLGDWETQY
16 TRBV11-2 ASSLLFGSAISYNEQF
13 TRBV15 ATSRDVGVNQPQH
13 TRBV6-5 ASSLTGGPRDTQY
12 TRBV5-1 ASSLGTGARGYT
10 TRBV7-3 ASSLGQGKAF
10 TRBV7-2 ASSLAEHPQY
13 TRBV27 ASSTTGTSAYEQY
11 TRBV10-2 ASSESRGVTQY
13 TRBV7-9 ASSQVRGGAYGYT
12 TRBV5-6 ASSFGGVSYEQY
13 TRBV4-2 ASSPLGEISYEQY
14 TRBV11-2 ASSPLAGTGAYEQY
11 TRBV30 AWSAAYNQPQH